This T cell receptor beta chain was sequenced in a study of high-grade serous ovarian cancer treatment subgroups. The tumor samples were collected prior to definitive surgery or chemotherapy. Measured with immunoSEQ multiplex PCR; TCRdb has only the in-frame clones, and not every one. The sample lists under 3,500 clones, about 77% occurring once. CDR3 length: 12 residues. Germline assignment: CDR1 MGHDK and CDR2 SYGVNS. The V end lost 2 bases, the J end lost 5 bases, and 7 bases lay between the germline ends. The clonotype originates from a human donor with high-grade serous ovarian cancer. This sequence joins TRBV25-1 and TRBJ2-7, with D tentatively TRBD2 (6 bases). Sequences were obtained from tumor tissue. CDR3 sequence (DNA): TGTGCCAGCAGTGAACGGAGGGACGAGCAGTACTTC. Its translation is CASSERRDEQYF.